This TCR beta chain is from a study of blood T cell repertoires in COVID-19. Study context: COVID-19 samples, acute and convalescent, were from the United States, Italy and Spain. Sample material is recorded as cDNA or gDNA derived from T cells, B-cell-depleted T cells, or PBMCs.

Source study methods: Using reference gene primer amplification, nucleated cell counts were estimated. Profiling relied on immunoSEQ multiplex PCR, and the TCRdb table lists in-frame clones only, not all of them. The V and J calls and the clone size are those of that table, but D and trimming were determined from the DNA. The sample holds about 270,000 clones, roughly 86% seen once. Germline assignment: CDR1 KGHDR and CDR2 SFDVKD. This CDR3 is 14 amino acids long. Trimming took 3 bases from V and 6 from J; bases not matched to a gene: 5. V usage is TRBV24-1 and J usage is TRBJ1-2; 8 bases are a match to TRBD1. The TCR sequence derives from a man aged 40-50 years with active or convalescent COVID-19. The material sequenced was peripheral blood. The DNA for the CDR3 is TGTGCCACCAGTGATGCTGGGACAGGCGATGGCTACACCTTC. Translated: CATSDAGTGDGYTF.